The sample holds a few counts of the clone carrying this T cell receptor beta chain. Antigen specificity is unknown. This entry comes from a study of T-cell reconstitution after alpha-beta-depleted transplantation in children. Study results and caveats: T cells produced anew were the main source of T-cell counts and diversity one year after transplant. Surviving recipient T cells and intrathymic progenitors accounted for some patients' high TCRbeta diversity at day 60. Approximately two months post-transplant, alpha-beta T cells reportedly originated from several hundred expanded graft clones.

Trimming took off 5 bases at V and 1 base at J, with 5 bases between the two ends. Germline assignment: CDR1 SGHNT and CDR2 YENEEA. The CDR3 is 12 amino acids. It was with unique molecular identifiers that the TCRbeta library was prepared. Each CDR3 protein gets one entry after TCRdb re-called the PCR reads with MiXCR. The sample lists some 550,000 distinct CDR3 sequences, around 23% occurring once. This clonotype was obtained from a boy under two years old who had a stem cell transplant for acute myeloid leukemia, so the T cells may come from the graft donor. The sequenced sample was PBMCs, mostly from graft donor cells, obtained 360 days after TCRalphabeta/CD19-depleted stem cell transplant. The rearrangement uses TRBV11-3 and TRBJ2-5; D gene uncertain. CDR3 amino acids: CASSTIQETQYF. The CDR3 DNA follows: TGTGCCAGCAGCACAATCCAAGAGACCCAGTACTTC.